This entry concerns a single T cell receptor (beta chain). The antigen remains undetermined. Trimming removed 5 bases from V and 0 bases from J, with 15 bases in between. The CDR3 extends over 16 amino acids. Germline loops: CDR1 SGHTA, CDR2 FQGNSA. The sample comes from a study of radiation and T cells in renal cell carcinoma. Broader study findings: Pretreatment tumor biopsies were lacking, so baseline clonotypes are unknown.

Here immunoSEQ multiplex PCR was the method, and the copy in TCRdb shows in-frame clones only, minus some. In the table there are 65,000 to 80,000 clones, 80% to 90% of which are singletons. Sample time point: blood 2 weeks post-SBRT. The treatment here: 15 Gy SBRT to primary tumor, nephrectomy 4 weeks later. The tumor was a clear cell renal cell carcinoma. The material sequenced was blood, taken from a patient whose treatment included radiotherapy and nephrectomy. The clonotype originates from a woman aged 50 to 60 with renal cell carcinoma. The chain employs TRBV7-2 and TRBJ2-3; D possibly corresponds to TRBD1 (5 bases). The CDR3 is CASSKQANPSTDTQYF. Written as DNA, the CDR3 is TGTGCCAGCAGCAAACAGGCAAATCCTAGCACAGATACGCAGTATTTT.